Sequencing of this T cell receptor beta chain was carried out in a study of Ad26.COV2.S vaccination and SARS-CoV-2 variants. In the study overall: Ad26.COV2.S given intramuscularly, once or twice 56 days apart. Findings of the study overall: Participants given vaccine showed non-spike TCR breadth similar to that of placebo recipients. Possibly, TCR breadth and depth analyses underestimated total T cell responses.

V was pared by 5 bases and J by 0 bases, with 15 bases between. CDR1 and CDR2 from the germline V gene are SGHTA and FQGNSA. The CDR3 contains 16 residues. The method was immunoSEQ multiplex PCR; TCRdb's version includes in-frame clones alone and lacks a portion of them. This table has a few hundred thousand clones, 75% to 90% appearing once. Specified treatment: roughly 20 received Ad26.COV2.S at low or high dose, single or two shots; several received placebo; per-sample allocation not given. Day 63 following the first vaccine or placebo injection was when the samples were taken. Expression of Wuhan-strain SARS-CoV-2 spike came from the Ad26 vector that formed the vaccine. A word on this clone: Its specificity is not known.

The V call is TRBV7-2, the J call TRBJ2-3; D unclear. The material sequenced was peripheral blood, taken in a trial of Ad26.COV2.S vaccine versus placebo. The clonotype originates from a person aged 18 to 65 who received the Ad26.COV2.S COVID-19 vaccine or a placebo. DNA for the CDR3: TGTGCCAGCAGCCGGACCACCCTCCCTAGCACAGATACGCAGTATTTT. Residues: CASSRTTLPSTDTQYF.